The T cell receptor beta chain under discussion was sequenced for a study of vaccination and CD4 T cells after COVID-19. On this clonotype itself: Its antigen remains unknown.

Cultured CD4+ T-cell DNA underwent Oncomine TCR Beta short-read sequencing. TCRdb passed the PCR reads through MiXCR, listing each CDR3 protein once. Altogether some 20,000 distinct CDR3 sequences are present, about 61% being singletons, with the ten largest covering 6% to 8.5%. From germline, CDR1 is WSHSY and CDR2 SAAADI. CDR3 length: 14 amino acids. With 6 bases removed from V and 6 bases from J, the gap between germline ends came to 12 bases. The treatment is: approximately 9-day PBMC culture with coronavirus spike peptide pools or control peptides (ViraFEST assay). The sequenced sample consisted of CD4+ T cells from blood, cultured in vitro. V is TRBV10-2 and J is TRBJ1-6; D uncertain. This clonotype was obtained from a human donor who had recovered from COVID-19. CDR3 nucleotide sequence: TGCGCCAGCAGCTGGAGTGGGCTTAATTCACCCCTCCACTTT. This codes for CASSWSGLNSPLHF.